These 25 T cell receptor beta chains were all obtained from the same sample, sequenced in a study of OX40 agonist ivuxolimab in advanced cancers. Library preparation employed the immunoSEQ multiplex PCR assay. Sourced from immuneACCESS, this table was stored by TCRdb with only in-frame sequences that have V and J called. A share of the clones is absent; for the studies checked, an unresolved V gene accounts for under half, and the remainder has no known explanation. Counted in this sample were approximately 94,000 clones; more than 90% of them appeared once. The ten largest make up 3% to 3.5% of the sample. Here the sequenced sample was CD4+ or CD8+ T cells sorted from blood, taken in a trial of the OX40 agonist ivuxolimab. The receptors here all came from an adult with an advanced solid tumor such as melanoma, head and neck, liver or kidney cancer.

The J gene is TRBJ1-4, the V gene TRBV7-2, with D possibly matching TRBD1 (6 bases). The CDR3 has 15 amino acids. V lost 5 bases and J lost 7, with 17 bases in between. Germline CDR1 reads SGHTA; CDR2 reads FQGNSA. CDR3 bases: TGTGCCAGCAGCCCGTGGGGGGGCGCGGCTGAAAAACTGTTTTTT. Its protein is CASSPWGGAAEKLFF. The full variable domain, in which reference TRBV7-2 and TRBJ1-4 provide the parts outside the CDR3, is GAGVSQSPSNKVTEKGKDVELRCDPISGHTALYWYRQSLGQGLEFLIYFQGNSAPDKSGLPSDRFSAERTGGSVSTLTIQRTQQEDSAVYLCASSPWGGAAEKLFFGSGTQLSVL.

The V call is TRBV19, the J call TRBJ1-3; D unclear. V lost 6 bases and J 0 bases, leaving 3 bases between the germline ends. Per germline, CDR1 LNHDA and CDR2 SQIVND (reference sequence). The CDR3 spans 12 residues. CDR3 coding DNA: TGTGCCAGTAGGGTCTCTGGAAACACCATATATTTT. This encodes CASRVSGNTIYF.

J is TRBJ1-1 and V is TRBV6-5, with D possibly TRBD1 on 5 matching bases. Germline V gene data show CDR1 as MNHEY and CDR2 as SVGAGI. V gave up 6 bases and J gave up 1 base, with 9 bases separating them. The CDR3 is 13 residues long. The CDR3 coding sequence is TGTGCCAGCAGGTCGGGGGAGAACACTGAAGCTTTCTTT. It translates to CASRSGENTEAFF.

V is TRBV7-8 and J is TRBJ2-4; no reliable D call. CDR1 and CDR2 from the germline V gene are SGHVS and FQNEAQ. The CDR3 has 17 amino acids. V gave up 5 bases and J gave up 4 bases, with 21 bases separating them. This chain's CDR3 is CASSLWAPRATKNIQYF. DNA of the CDR3: TGTGCCAGCAGCCTTTGGGCACCAAGGGCTACAAAAAACATTCAGTACTTC.

The rearrangement links TRBV6-1 to TRBJ2-7; no definite D call. Germline V gene sequence: CDR1 MNHNS, CDR2 SASEGT. V lost 0 bases, J lost 3 bases, and 9 bases lay in between. The CDR3 is made up of 14 amino acids. The CDR3 DNA sequence: TGTGCCAGCAGTGAAGCGGTCACTTTCTACGAGCAGTACTTC. It yields the protein CASSEAVTFYEQYF.

This clone was seen only once. This chain links TRBV19 with TRBJ2-1; 8 bases are shared with TRBD1. Germline values: CDR1 LNHDA, CDR2 SQIVND (reference sequence). J gave up 4 bases and V 1 base, and 3 bases lay outside the gene matches. The CDR3 runs to 15 residues. The CDR3 nucleotides read TGTGCCAGTAGTATAGGGGACAGGCGTTACAATGAGCAGTTCTTC. Its protein product is CASSIGDRRYNEQFF.

The chain is built from TRBV4-1 and TRBJ1-5, with a weak D call TRBD1 (5 bases). The CDR3 totals 16 residues. Between the trimmed V and J ends, which lost 0 bases and 4 bases, there was a span of 13 bases. Germline loops: CDR1 MGHRA, CDR2 YSYEKL. The CDR3 sequence: CASSQDWQGGNQPQHF. Written as DNA, the CDR3 is TGCGCCAGCAGCCAAGATTGGCAGGGCGGGAATCAGCCCCAGCATTTT.

The chain links TRBV5-5 to TRBJ2-1; the D gene is possibly TRBD1 (6 bases). CDR3 size: 15 residues. Trimming pared 0 bases from V and 8 bases from J, leaving 15 bases between. Germline lookup yields CDR1 SGHKS and CDR2 YYEKEE (reference sequence). This chain's CDR3 is CASSLGTGSRDEQFF. The CDR3 nucleotides read TGTGCCAGCAGCTTGGGTACAGGGTCTAGGGATGAGCAGTTCTTC.

V is TRBV9 and J is TRBJ1-2; perhaps TRBD1 as D (5 bases). V was cut by 2 bases and J by 3 bases, with 11 bases left in between. The germline CDR1 and CDR2 sequences are SGDLS and YYNGEE. The CDR3 runs to 14 residues. The CDR3: CASSVGRVDYGYTF. In DNA form, the CDR3 reads TGTGCCAGCAGCGTGGGCAGGGTGGACTATGGCTACACCTTC.

This clone showed up just a few times. The chain recombines TRBV2 with TRBJ1-5; D gene ambiguous. The ends were cut back, 4 bases at V and 4 bases at J, with 5 bases in the middle. CDR1 is SNHLY and CDR2 is FYNNEI in the germline V gene. The CDR3 loop spans 12 amino acids. The CDR3 DNA is TGTGCCAGCAGTGGACTTAATCAGCCCCAGCATTTT. Its translation is CASSGLNQPQHF. The whole variable domain, remainder taken from reference TRBV2 and TRBJ1-5, is EPEVTQTPSHQVTQMGQEVILRCVPISNHLYFYWYRQILGQKVEFLVSFYNNEISEKSEIFDDQFSVERPDGSNFTLKIRSTKLEDSAMYFCASSGLNQPQHFGDGTRLSIL.

The rearrangement links TRBV28 to TRBJ2-5, with TRBD2 as a possible D gene (6 bases). This CDR3 comprises 15 residues. Germline CDR1 MDHEN, CDR2 SYDVKM. Between the trimmed V and J ends, which lost 6 bases and 6 bases, there was a span of 20 bases. The CDR3 loop is CASSSFLAWGKTQYF. DNA for the CDR3: TGTGCCAGCAGCTCCTTTCTAGCGTGGGGAAAGACCCAGTACTTC.

The rearrangement uses TRBV7-9 and TRBJ2-2; 8 positions match TRBD2. The germline V gene encodes CDR1 SEHNR and CDR2 FQNEAQ (reference sequence). This CDR3 has 17 amino acids. V dropped 5 bases and J dropped 3; count of bases not matched to a gene: 11. CDR3 sequence (DNA): TGTGCCAGCAGCCCGACGGGGGGGACTCCACACACCGGGGAGCTGTTTTTT. This codes for CASSPTGGTPHTGELFF.

The chain joins TRBV9 to TRBJ2-7; 7 nucleotides agree with TRBD2. CDR1 is SGDLS and CDR2 is YYNGEE in the germline V gene. V trimming: 4 bases; J trimming: 4 bases; junction bases outside the gene matches: 5. The CDR3 has 13 residues. The CDR3 nucleotides read TGTGCCAGCAGCCCCAGCGGGACTTACGAGCAGTACTTC. This translates into CASSPSGTYEQYF.

The V call is TRBV19, the J call TRBJ2-7; 7 positions agree with TRBD2. CDR1 and CDR2 (germline): LNHDA, SQIVND (reference sequence). The CDR3 has 15 residues. Unmatched junction bases numbered 7, after V lost 3 bases and J lost 2 bases. CDR3: CASSIGGEATYEQYF. In DNA form, the CDR3 reads TGTGCCAGTAGTATTGGGGGGGAAGCAACCTACGAGCAGTACTTC.

This chain links TRBV11-2 with TRBJ2-7; possibly TRBD1 for D (6 bases). Trimming stripped 0 bases from V and 5 bases from J, with 14 bases between. There are 15 residues in the CDR3. Looked up from germline, CDR1 is SGHAT and CDR2 is FQNNGV. CDR3 loop: CASSLEGRRGDEQYF. DNA for the CDR3: TGTGCCAGCAGCTTAGAGGGGCGCAGGGGAGACGAGCAGTACTTC.

This clone was seen only once. The chain carries TRBV4-3 and TRBJ1-1; D remains unclear. The length of the CDR3 is 15 residues. The germline gives CDR1 LGHNA, CDR2 YSLEER. Between the trimmed V and J ends, which lost 0 bases and 5 bases, there was a span of 13 bases. CDR3 coding DNA: TGCGCCAGCAGCCAAGAGGGCTCGCCGTGGACTGAAGCTTTCTTT. As protein: CASSQEGSPWTEAFF.

This clone is deemed medium-sized. This rearrangement joins TRBV5-5 to TRBJ1-6; D remains unclear. The CDR3 is made up of 18 amino acids. The germline V and J ends were trimmed by 4 bases and 0 bases, with 17 bases remaining between them. Germline values: CDR1 SGHKS, CDR2 YYEKEE (reference sequence). CDR3 in amino acids: CASSPETPFSSYNSPLHF. The DNA for the CDR3 is TGTGCCAGCAGCCCTGAAACCCCTTTCAGCTCCTATAATTCACCCCTCCACTTT.

The count of this clone is one. V usage is TRBV4-1 and J usage is TRBJ1-2, with a possible D match to TRBD1 (6 bases). V was trimmed by 4 bases and J by 4 bases, leaving 16 bases between them. CDR3 length equals 15 residues. Germline CDR1 and CDR2: MGHRA and YSYEKL. CDR3 protein: CASSLRTANSYGYTF. The CDR3 region has the DNA TGCGCCAGCAGCCTACGGACAGCTAACAGCTATGGCTACACCTTC.

The rearrangement uses TRBV5-5 and TRBJ1-1, with D unclear. Germline V gene lookup returns CDR1 SGHKS and CDR2 YYEKEE (reference sequence). V was cut by 2 bases and J by 0 bases, with 5 bases left in between. This CDR3 is 13 amino acids long. CDR3 loop: CASSLYLNTEAFF. The CDR3 DNA reads as TGTGCCAGCAGCTTATACCTGAACACTGAAGCTTTCTTT.

This chain connects TRBV5-1 to TRBJ1-2; D is unresolved. In germline, CDR1 is SGHRS, CDR2 YFSETQ. There are 15 residues in the CDR3. V was cut by 0 bases and J by 6 bases, with 15 bases left in between. The CDR3 DNA reads as TGCGCCAGCAGCTTGGCCGAGAGCATGCGGGATGGCTACACCTTC. Residues: CASSLAESMRDGYTF.

The chain's CDR3 is CAARPLSSYNSPLHF. The DNA of the CDR3 is TGTGCCGCCCGACCGTTGAGCTCCTATAATTCACCCCTCCACTTT. V gene TRBV6-6 combines with J gene TRBJ1-6; D gene uncertain. There are 15 residues in the CDR3. The V end lost 11 bases, the J end lost 0 bases, and 14 bases lay between the germline ends. The germline V gene encodes CDR1 MNHNY and CDR2 SVGAGI (reference sequence).

This chain connects TRBV11-2 to TRBJ2-2; D gene unclear. CDR3 size: 15 residues. Looked up from germline, CDR1 is SGHAT and CDR2 is FQNNGV. V was pared by 2 bases and J by 7 bases, with 14 bases between. CDR3 bases: TGTGCCAGCAGCTTATGGCAGTCGTGGTACGGGGAGCTGTTTTTT. This translates into CASSLWQSWYGELFF.

The CDR3 DNA reads as TGTGCCAGCAGCGTAGAGGCAGGTGATTCACCCCTCCACTTT. This translates into CASSVEAGDSPLHF. The chain combines TRBV9 with TRBJ1-6; the D is unclear. Trimming took off 0 bases at V and 8 bases at J, with 9 bases between the two ends. Germline values: CDR1 SGDLS, CDR2 YYNGEE. The CDR3 covers 14 residues.

This chain joins TRBV5-3 and TRBJ1-3; TRBD1 agrees at 8 bases. TRBV5-3 belongs to the ORF category, with a function that is uncertain. This CDR3 is 16 amino acids long. After removal of 1 base from V and 7 bases from J, the junction contained 10 bases not matched to a gene. Written as DNA, the CDR3 is TGTGCCAGAAGCTTGTTGGACAGGGCCCTCAATAACACCATATATTTT. It codes for CARSLLDRALNNTIYF.

The chain carries TRBV28 and TRBJ2-3; D uncertain. V lost 4 bases, J lost 5 bases, and 13 bases lay in between. The CDR3 contains 14 residues. Germline V gene data show CDR1 as MDHEN and CDR2 as SYDVKM. Here the CDR3 DNA reads TGTGCCAGCAGTTCCCTTGGGATTAAAGATACGCAGTATTTT. It specifies CASSSLGIKDTQYF. Variable domain in full (rest from reference TRBV28 and TRBJ2-3): DVKVTQSSRYLVKRTGEKVFLECVQDMDHENMFWYRQDPGLGLRLIYFSYDVKMKEKGDIPEGYSVSREKKERFSLILESASTNQTSMYLCASSSLGIKDTQYFGPGTRLTVL.